This TCR beta chain was identified during a study of blood T cell repertoires in COVID-19. Study summary: Specimens from acute and convalescent COVID-19 originated in the United States, Italy and Spain. Nucleic acid was either cDNA or gDNA, and it came from T cells, B-cell-depleted T cells, or PBMCs.

Under the authors' procedure: Reference gene primers were amplified, and this amplification served to estimate nucleated cell counts. TCRdb's table, derived via immunoSEQ multiplex PCR, lists solely in-frame clones and lacks some. V and J calls and clone size follow that table, whereas D and trimming were derived from the DNA. In the table there are roughly 87,000 clones, around 88% of which are singletons. CDR1 is LGHNA, CDR2 YNFKEQ, per germline. Trimming pared 0 bases from V and 1 base from J, leaving 16 bases between. The length of the CDR3 is 18 residues. The V and J genes are TRBV4-2 and TRBJ2-1; D ambiguous. The sample comprised peripheral blood. The source of this sequence is a human donor in a cohort sampled during active COVID-19. The CDR3 sequence is CASSQDLGLVGSYNEQFF. The CDR3 DNA sequence: TGTGCCAGCAGCCAAGATCTTGGGCTGGTCGGATCCTACAATGAGCAGTTCTTC.